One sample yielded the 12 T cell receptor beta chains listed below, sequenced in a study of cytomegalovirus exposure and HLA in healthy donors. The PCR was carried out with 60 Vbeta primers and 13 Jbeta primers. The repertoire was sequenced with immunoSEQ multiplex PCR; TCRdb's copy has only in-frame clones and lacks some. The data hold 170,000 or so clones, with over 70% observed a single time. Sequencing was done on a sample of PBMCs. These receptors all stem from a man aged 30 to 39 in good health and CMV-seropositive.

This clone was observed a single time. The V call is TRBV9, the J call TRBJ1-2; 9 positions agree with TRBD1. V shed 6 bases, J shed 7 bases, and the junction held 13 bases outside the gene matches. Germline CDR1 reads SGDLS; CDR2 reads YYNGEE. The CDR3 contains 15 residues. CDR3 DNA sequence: TGTGCCAGCAAACCCCGTCCGGACAGGGGCGGTGGCTACACCTTC. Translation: CASKPRPDRGGGYTF.

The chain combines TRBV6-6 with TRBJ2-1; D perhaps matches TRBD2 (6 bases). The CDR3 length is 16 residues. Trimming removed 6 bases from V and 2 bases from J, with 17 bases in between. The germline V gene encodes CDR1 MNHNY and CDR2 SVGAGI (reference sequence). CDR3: CASRTMREETYNEQFF. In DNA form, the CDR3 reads TGTGCCAGCAGGACCATGCGGGAAGAAACCTACAATGAGCAGTTCTTC.

As DNA, the CDR3 is TGTGCCAGCAGCTTCCCTGGGGGGCGGGAGGGTGAGCAGTACTTC. Amino acids: CASSFPGGREGEQYF. The chain recombines TRBV7-8 with TRBJ2-7; 9 bases agree with TRBD2. CDR1 and CDR2 (germline): SGHVS, FQNEAQ. CDR3 size: 15 residues. Germline trimming cut 3 bases from V and 7 bases from J; bases unmatched to any gene: 10. The full variable domain, its missing parts supplied by reference TRBV7-8 and TRBJ2-7, is GAGVSQSPRYKVAKRGQDVALRCDPISGHVSLFWYQQALGQGPEFLTYFQNEAQLDKSGLPSDRFFAERPEGSVSTLKIQRTQQEDSAVYLCASSFPGGREGEQYFGPGTRLTVT.

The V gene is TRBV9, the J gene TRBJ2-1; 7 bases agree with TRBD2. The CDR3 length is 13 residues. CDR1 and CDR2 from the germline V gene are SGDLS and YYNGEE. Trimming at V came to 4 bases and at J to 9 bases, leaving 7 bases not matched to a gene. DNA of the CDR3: TGTGCCAGCAGCCCAGGAGCGGGGTTTGAGCAGTTCTTC. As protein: CASSPGAGFEQFF.

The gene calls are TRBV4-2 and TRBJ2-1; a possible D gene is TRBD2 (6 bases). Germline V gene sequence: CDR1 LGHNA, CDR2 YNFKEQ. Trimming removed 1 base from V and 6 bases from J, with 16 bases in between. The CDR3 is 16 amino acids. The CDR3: CASSQAGGYPFNEQFF. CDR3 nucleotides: TGTGCCAGCAGCCAAGCTGGGGGGTACCCATTCAATGAGCAGTTCTTC.

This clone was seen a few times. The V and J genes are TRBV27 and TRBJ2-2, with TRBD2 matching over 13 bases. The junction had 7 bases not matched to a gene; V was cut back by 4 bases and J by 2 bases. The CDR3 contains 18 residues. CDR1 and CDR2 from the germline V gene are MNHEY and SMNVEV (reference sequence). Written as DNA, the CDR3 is TGTGCCAGCAGTTCCGGACTAGCGGGAGAGTTAAACACCGGGGAGCTGTTTTTT. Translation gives CASSSGLAGELNTGELFF.

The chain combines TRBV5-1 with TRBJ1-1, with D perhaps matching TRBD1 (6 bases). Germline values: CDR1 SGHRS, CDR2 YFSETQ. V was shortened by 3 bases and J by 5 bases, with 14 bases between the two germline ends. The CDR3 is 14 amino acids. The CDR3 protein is CASSWGGGKTEAFF. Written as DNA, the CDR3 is TGCGCCAGCAGCTGGGGAGGGGGGAAGACTGAAGCTTTCTTT.

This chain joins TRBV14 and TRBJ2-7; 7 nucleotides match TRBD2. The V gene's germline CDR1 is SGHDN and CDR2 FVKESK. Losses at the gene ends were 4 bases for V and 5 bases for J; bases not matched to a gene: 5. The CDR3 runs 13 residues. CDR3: CASSRGGRHEQYF. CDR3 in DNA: TGTGCCAGCAGCCGGGGAGGGAGACACGAGCAGTACTTC.

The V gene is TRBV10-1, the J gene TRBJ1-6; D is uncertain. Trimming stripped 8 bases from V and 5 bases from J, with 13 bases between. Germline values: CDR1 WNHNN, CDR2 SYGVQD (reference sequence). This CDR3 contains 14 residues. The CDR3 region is CASSGSVDNSPLHF. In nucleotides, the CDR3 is TGCGCCAGCTCAGGATCCGTGGATAATTCACCCCTCCACTTT.

CDR3 loop: CASRGEPGQGYGTQYF. CDR3 nucleotides: TGTGCCAGCAGAGGGGAACCGGGACAGGGGTATGGGACCCAGTACTTC. This rearrangement joins TRBV2 to TRBJ2-5; 10 nucleotides match TRBD1. The J segment lost 7 bases and the V segment lost 6 bases, leaving 14 bases of the junction unmatched. The CDR3 spans 16 residues. The germline gives CDR1 SNHLY, CDR2 FYNNEI.

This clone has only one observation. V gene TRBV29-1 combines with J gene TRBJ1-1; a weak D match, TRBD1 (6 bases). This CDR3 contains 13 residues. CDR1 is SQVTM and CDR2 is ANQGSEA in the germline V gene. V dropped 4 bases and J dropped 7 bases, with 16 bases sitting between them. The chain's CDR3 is CSVVGTFGREAFF. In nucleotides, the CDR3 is TGCAGCGTTGTAGGGACATTCGGGCGTGAAGCTTTCTTT. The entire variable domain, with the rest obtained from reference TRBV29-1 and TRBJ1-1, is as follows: SAVISQKPSRDICQRGTSLTIQCQVDSQVTMMFWYRQQPGQSLTLIATANQGSEATYESGFVIDKFPISRPNLTFSTLTVSNMSPEDSSIYLCSVVGTFGREAFFGQGTRLTVV.

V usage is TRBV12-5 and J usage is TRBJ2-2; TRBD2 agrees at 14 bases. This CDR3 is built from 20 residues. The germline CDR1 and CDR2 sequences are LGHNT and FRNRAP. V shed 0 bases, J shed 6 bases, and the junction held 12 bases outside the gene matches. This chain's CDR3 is CASGLVWMTSGGAPPGELFF. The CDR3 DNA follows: TGTGCTAGTGGTTTGGTTTGGATGACTAGCGGGGGGGCCCCACCCGGGGAGCTGTTTTTT.